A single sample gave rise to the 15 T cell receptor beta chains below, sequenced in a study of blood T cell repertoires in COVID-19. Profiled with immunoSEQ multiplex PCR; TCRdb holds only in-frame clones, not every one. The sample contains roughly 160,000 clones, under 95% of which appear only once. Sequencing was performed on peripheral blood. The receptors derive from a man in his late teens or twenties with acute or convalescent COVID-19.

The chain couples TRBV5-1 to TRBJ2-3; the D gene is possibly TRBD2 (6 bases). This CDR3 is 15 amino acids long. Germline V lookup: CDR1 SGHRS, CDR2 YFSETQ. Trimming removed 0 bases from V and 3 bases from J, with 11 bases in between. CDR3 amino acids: CASSLERRETDTQYF. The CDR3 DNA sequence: TGCGCCAGCAGCTTGGAGAGGAGGGAGACAGATACGCAGTATTTT.

The CDR3 protein is CASSLYRSTDTQYF. The CDR3 nucleotides read TGTGCCAGCAGTTTATACAGGAGCACAGATACGCAGTATTTT. The chain couples TRBV27 to TRBJ2-3; the D gene is possibly TRBD1 (5 bases). The CDR3 runs to 14 residues. The germline CDR1 and CDR2 sequences are MNHEY and SMNVEV (reference sequence). V was trimmed by 1 base and J by 0 bases, leaving 5 bases between them.

CDR3 bases: TGTGCCTGGAGCCGGAGACGGGATTCCTACGAGCAGTACTTC. Translating it yields CAWSRRRDSYEQYF. V gene TRBV30 combines with J gene TRBJ2-7; D is possibly TRBD2 (5 bases). V lost 3 bases and J lost 1, with 13 bases in between. The germline gives CDR1 GTSNPN, CDR2 SVGIG (reference sequence). CDR3 length equals 14 residues.

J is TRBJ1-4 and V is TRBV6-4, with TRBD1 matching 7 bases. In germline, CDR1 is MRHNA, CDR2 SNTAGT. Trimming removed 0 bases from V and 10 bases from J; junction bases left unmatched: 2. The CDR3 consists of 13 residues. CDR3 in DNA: TGTGCCAGCAGTGACTCGCAGGGGGGAAAACTGTTTTTT. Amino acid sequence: CASSDSQGGKLFF.

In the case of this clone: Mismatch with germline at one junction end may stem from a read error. The CDR3 is CSVVQGGDGYTF. DNA for the CDR3: TGCAGCGTCGTACAGGGGGGGGATGGGTACACCTTC. The chain employs TRBV29-1 and TRBJ1-2; TRBD1 matches at 8 bases. The CDR3 runs to 12 residues. The germline V gene has CDR1 SQVTM and CDR2 ANQGSEA.

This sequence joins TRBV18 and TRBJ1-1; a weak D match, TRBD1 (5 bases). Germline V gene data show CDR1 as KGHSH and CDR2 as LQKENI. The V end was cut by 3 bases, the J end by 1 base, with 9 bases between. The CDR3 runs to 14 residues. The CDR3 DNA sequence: TGTGCCAGCTCACCTCCGACAGCGAACACTGAAGCTTTCTTT. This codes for CASSPPTANTEAFF.

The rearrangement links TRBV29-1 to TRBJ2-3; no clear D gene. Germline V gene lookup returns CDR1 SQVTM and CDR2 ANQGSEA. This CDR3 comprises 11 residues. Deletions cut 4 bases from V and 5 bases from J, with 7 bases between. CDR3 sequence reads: CSVAVGDTQYF. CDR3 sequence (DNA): TGCAGCGTTGCGGTTGGAGATACGCAGTATTTT.

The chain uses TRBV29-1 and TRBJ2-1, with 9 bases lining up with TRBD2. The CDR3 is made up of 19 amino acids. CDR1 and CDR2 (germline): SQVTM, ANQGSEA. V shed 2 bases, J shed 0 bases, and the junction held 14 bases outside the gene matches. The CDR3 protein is CSVERREGLLQSSYNEQFF. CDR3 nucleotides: TGCAGCGTTGAACGGCGGGAGGGCCTACTGCAGAGCTCCTACAATGAGCAGTTCTTC.

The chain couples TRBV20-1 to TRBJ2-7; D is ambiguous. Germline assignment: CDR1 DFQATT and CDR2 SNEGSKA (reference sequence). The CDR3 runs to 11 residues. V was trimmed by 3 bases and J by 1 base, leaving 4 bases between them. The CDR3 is CSASTSYEQYF. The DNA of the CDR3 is TGCAGTGCTAGCACATCCTACGAGCAGTACTTC.

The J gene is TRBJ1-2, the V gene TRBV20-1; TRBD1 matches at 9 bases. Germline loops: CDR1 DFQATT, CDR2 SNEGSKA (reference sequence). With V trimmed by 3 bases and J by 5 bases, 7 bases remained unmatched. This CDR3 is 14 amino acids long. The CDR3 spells CSASKDRGLYGYTF. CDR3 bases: TGCAGTGCTAGTAAGGACAGGGGCCTATATGGCTACACCTTC.

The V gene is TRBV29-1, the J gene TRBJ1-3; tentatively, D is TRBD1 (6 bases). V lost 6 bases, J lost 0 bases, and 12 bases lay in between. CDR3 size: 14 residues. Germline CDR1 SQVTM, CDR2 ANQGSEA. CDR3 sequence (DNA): TGCAGCGTCGCTAGACAGGACTCTGGAAACACCATATATTTT. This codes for CSVARQDSGNTIYF.

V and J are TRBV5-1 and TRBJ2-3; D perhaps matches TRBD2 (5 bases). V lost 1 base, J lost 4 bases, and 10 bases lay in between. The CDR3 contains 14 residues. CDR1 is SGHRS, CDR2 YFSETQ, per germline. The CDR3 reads CASSLIGVSDTQYF. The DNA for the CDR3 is TGCGCCAGCAGCTTGATCGGGGTCTCAGATACGCAGTATTTT.

The CDR3 loop is CASSYPDRVSYGYTF. CDR3 DNA: TGTGCCAGCAGTTACCCCGACAGGGTGTCTTATGGCTACACCTTC. This chain connects TRBV6-2 or TRBV6-3 to TRBJ1-2; 7 bases map to TRBD1. The trim removed 2 bases at V and 5 bases at J, leaving 8 bases unmatched. Looked up from germline, CDR1 is MNHEY and CDR2 is SVGEGT. The CDR3 is 15 amino acids.

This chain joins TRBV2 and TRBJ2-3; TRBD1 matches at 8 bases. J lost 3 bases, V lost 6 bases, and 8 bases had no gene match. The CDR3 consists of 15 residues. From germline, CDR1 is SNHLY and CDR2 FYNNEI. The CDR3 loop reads CASRAQGARTDTQYF. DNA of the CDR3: TGTGCCAGCAGGGCTCAGGGGGCGAGGACAGATACGCAGTATTTT. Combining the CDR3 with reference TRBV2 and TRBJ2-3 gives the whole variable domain EPEVTQTPSHQVTQMGQEVILRCVPISNHLYFYWYRQILGQKVEFLVSFYNNEISEKSEIFDDQFSVERPDGSNFTLKIRSTKLEDSAMYFCASRAQGARTDTQYFGPGTRLTVL.

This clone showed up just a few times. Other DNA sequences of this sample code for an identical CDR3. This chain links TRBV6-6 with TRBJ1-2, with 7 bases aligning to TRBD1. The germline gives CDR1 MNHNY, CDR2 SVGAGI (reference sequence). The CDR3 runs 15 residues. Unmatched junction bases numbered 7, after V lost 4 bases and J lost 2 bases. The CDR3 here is CASSSRQGANYGYTF. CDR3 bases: TGTGCCAGCAGTTCCCGACAGGGAGCAAACTATGGCTACACCTTC.